The sequence of this T cell receptor beta chain was determined in a study of T-cell reconstitution after alpha-beta-depleted transplantation in children. The study's findings and limits: Recipient T cells and thymic progenitors that survived were the source of the high TCRbeta diversity seen at day 60 in some patients. A year had passed since transplant, and T-cell counts and diversity by then came mostly from newly produced T cells. About two months after transplant, alpha-beta T cells reportedly came from several hundred expanded graft clones.

The ends lost 4 bases at V and 0 bases at J; junction bases unmatched: 4. The CDR3 has 16 amino acids. Germline CDR1 is LGHDT and CDR2 is YNNKEL (reference sequence). For TCRbeta, the library was prepared with unique molecular identifiers. Via MiXCR, TCRdb re-called the PCR reads, giving one row per CDR3 protein. This sample has some 87,000 distinct CDR3 sequences, with roughly a sixth found just once. This clonotype was counted ten times or more. Its antigen is undetermined. The receptor comes from a male patient aged 2 to 10 who had a stem cell transplant for acute lymphoblastic leukemia, so the T cells may come from the graft donor. The chain recombines TRBV3-1 with TRBJ2-1; 9 positions agree with TRBD2. The sample consisted of PBMCs, mostly from graft donor cells, taken 180 days after TCRalphabeta/CD19-depleted stem cell transplant. CDR3 residues: CASSLLAGSSYNEQFF. The DNA for the CDR3 is TGTGCCAGCAGCCTGCTAGCGGGGAGCTCCTACAATGAGCAGTTCTTC.